Listed below are T cell receptor beta chains from one sample, sequenced in a study of cytotoxic CD8 clonotypes in ibrutinib-treated CLL. Here immunoSEQ multiplex PCR was the method, and the copy in TCRdb shows in-frame clones only, minus some. The sample records a few hundred thousand clones, about 61% being singletons. The sample consisted of PBMCs, taken after 36 months of ibrutinib treatment. These receptors came from a human donor with chronic lymphocytic leukemia. The CDR3 runs from the conserved cysteine through the conserved F or W. The order of the fields is V gene, J gene, CDR3 protein.

V: TRBV27; J: TRBJ2-3; CDR3: CASSSRASRDTQYF
V: TRBV9; J: TRBJ2-1; CDR3: CASSVRTDEYNEQFF
V: TRBV7-2; J: TRBJ2-2; CDR3: CASSSGRAAAGELFF
V: TRBV9; J: TRBJ2-3; CDR3: CASTHPGLAPDTQYF
V: TRBV5-1; J: TRBJ2-3; CDR3: CASSRGTGATSTDTQYF
V: TRBV6-1; J: TRBJ2-7; CDR3: CASRKGSSYEQYF
V: TRBV7-6; J: TRBJ2-7; CDR3: CASSAQLAGETYEQYF
V: TRBV19; J: TRBJ2-7; CDR3: CASSYIRGTGRSYEQYF
V: TRBV21-1; J: TRBJ1-4; CDR3: CASSKGQGVGNEKLFF
V: TRBV10-3; J: TRBJ2-7; CDR3: CAIRGTGSPSEQYF
V: TRBV1; J: TRBJ2-7; CDR3: CTSSPIPGLASGYEQYF
V: TRBV7-3; J: TRBJ2-3; CDR3: CASSPTGGAGTDTQYF
V: TRBV5-4; J: TRBJ1-6; CDR3: CASSLGGSWIDSPLHF
V: TRBV7-2; J: TRBJ2-1; CDR3: CASSLADLTNEQFF
V: TRBV5-4; J: TRBJ1-2; CDR3: CASTSSGQGASGGYTF
V: TRBV4-2; J: TRBJ1-2; CDR3: CASSQDSGLGYTF
V: TRBV5-1; J: TRBJ2-2; CDR3: CASSKGLAGALRDTGELFF
V: TRBV7-6; J: TRBJ1-4; CDR3: CASSLQGAGRLFF
V: TRBV5-1; J: TRBJ1-4; CDR3: CASSLEGRAKNEKLFF
V: TRBV5-1; J: TRBJ1-2; CDR3: CASSSRDRISGTF
V: TRBV29-1; J: TRBJ2-5; CDR3: CSVPPGYQETQYF
V: TRBV29-1; J: TRBJ1-2; CDR3: CSVEDIGTGYGYTF
V: TRBV6-1; J: TRBJ1-2; CDR3: CASSEGTGGGGYTF
V: TRBV2; J: TRBJ1-2; CDR3: CASSGLGETYGYTF
V: TRBV28; J: TRBJ1-2; CDR3: CASSQNYRGLGYTF
V: TRBV12-5; J: TRBJ2-7; CDR3: CASGPNGGEQYF
V: TRBV20-1; J: TRBJ2-7; CDR3: CSARDGSEQYF
V: TRBV25-1; J: TRBJ2-7; CDR3: CASSARLAGGPYEQYF
V: TRBV28; J: TRBJ2-7; CDR3: CASSPTRQVSYEQYF
V: TRBV10-2; J: TRBJ1-4; CDR3: CASSEPGTGDEKLFF
V: TRBV2; J: TRBJ2-3; CDR3: CARGARAPDTQYF
V: TRBV10-3; J: TRBJ2-2; CDR3: CAISWDRGTGELFF
V: TRBV28; J: TRBJ1-1; CDR3: CASSLYAEWDTEAFF
V: TRBV11-2; J: TRBJ2-7; CDR3: CASSRGTYEQYF
V: TRBV11-2; J: TRBJ2-3; CDR3: CASSLSGGASTDTQYF
V: TRBV9; J: TRBJ2-3; CDR3: CASSVGTSGSSTDTQYF
V: TRBV5-6; J: TRBJ1-2; CDR3: CASSLQGQRFYGYTF
V: TRBV7-9; J: TRBJ2-1; CDR3: CASSLEQGRQFF
V: TRBV6-5; J: TRBJ2-5; CDR3: CANKSPPSVWETQYF
V: TRBV7-9; J: TRBJ2-5; CDR3: CASSSSDRVKTQYF
V: TRBV15; J: TRBJ1-2; CDR3: CATSRDRRSGYTF
V: TRBV2; J: TRBJ2-7; CDR3: CASIFVASYEQYF
V: TRBV29-1; J: TRBJ1-2; CDR3: CSVIIPEGGYTF
V: TRBV10-3; J: TRBJ1-5; CDR3: CAISDEGNSNQPQHF
V: TRBV20-1; J: TRBJ2-7; CDR3: CSAPYYEQYF
V: TRBV27; J: TRBJ2-5; CDR3: CASSLMGGAETQYF
V: TRBV5-1; J: TRBJ2-3; CDR3: CASSPGGGPNTQYF
V: TRBV11-2; J: TRBJ2-1; CDR3: CASSFGLGQGEQFF
V: TRBV6-1; J: TRBJ1-5; CDR3: CASSFNQPQHF